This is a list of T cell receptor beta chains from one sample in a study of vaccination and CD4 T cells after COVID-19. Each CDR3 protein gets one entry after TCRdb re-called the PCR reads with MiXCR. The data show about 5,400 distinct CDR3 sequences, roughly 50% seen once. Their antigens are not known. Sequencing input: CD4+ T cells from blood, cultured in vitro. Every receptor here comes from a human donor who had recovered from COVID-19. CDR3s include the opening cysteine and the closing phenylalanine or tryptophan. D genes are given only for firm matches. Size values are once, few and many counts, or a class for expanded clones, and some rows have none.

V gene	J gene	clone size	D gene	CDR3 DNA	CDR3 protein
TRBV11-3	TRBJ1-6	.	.	TGTGCCAGCAGCTCAGACAGGCTTTGGAATTCACCCCTCCACTTT	CASSSDRLWNSPLHF
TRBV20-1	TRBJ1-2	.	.	TGCAGTGCTAGAGATAGGAGGGGTAACTATGGCTACACCTTC	CSARDRRGNYGYTF
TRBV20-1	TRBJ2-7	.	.	TGCAGTGCTAGGCCTAGGGGCAGGACGAAGGCCTACGAGCAGTACTTC	CSARPRGRTKAYEQYF
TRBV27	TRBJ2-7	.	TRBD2	TGTGCCAGCATGCCGGGTTGGGGCGGGAGGTACTACGAGCAGTACTTC	CASMPGWGGRYYEQYF
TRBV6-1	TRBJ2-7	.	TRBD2	TGTGCCAGCACCCTTGGGGGGGGCTACGAGCAGTACTTC	CASTLGGGYEQYF
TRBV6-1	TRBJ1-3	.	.	TGTGCCAGCAGAGGGATATACTCTGGAAACACCATATATTTT	CASRGIYSGNTIYF
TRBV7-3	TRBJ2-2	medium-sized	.	TGTGCCAGCAGCTTAATGCGGAACACCGGGGAGCTGTTTTTT	CASSLMRNTGELFF
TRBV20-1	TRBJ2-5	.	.	TGCAGTGCTTTTCGACAGGCAGAGACCCAGTACTTC	CSAFRQAETQYF
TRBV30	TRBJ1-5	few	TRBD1	TGTGCCTGGTCGCGACAGGGGGATCAGCCCCAGCATTTT	CAWSRQGDQPQHF
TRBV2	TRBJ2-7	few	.	TGTGCCGGGAAGACAGAAACCTACGAGCAGTACTTC	CAGKTETYEQYF
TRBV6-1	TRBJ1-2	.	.	TGTGCCAGCAGTACAACCTTCACAGGGACGGGTGGCTACACCTTC	CASSTTFTGTGGYTF
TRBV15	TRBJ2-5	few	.	TGTGCCACCAGCAGAGATTTGGGCCAAGAGACCCAGTACTTC	CATSRDLGQETQYF
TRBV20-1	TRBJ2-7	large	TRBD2	TGCAGTGCCAAAAGCGGGGGGCAGGACTCCTACGAGCAGTACTTC	CSAKSGGQDSYEQYF
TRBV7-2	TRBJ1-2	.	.	TGTGCCAGCAGCCAGGGACACCCGACTAATACGTATGGCTACACCTTC	CASSQGHPTNTYGYTF
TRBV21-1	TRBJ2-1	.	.	TGTGCCAGCAGCAAAGCCCGGGTCGGCAGTTTGGGACTAGCGGGGAGGGCGGTGGACAATGAGCAGTTCTTC	CASSKARVGSLGLAGRAVDNEQFF
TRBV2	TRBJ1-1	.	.	TGTGCCAGCAGTGCAGGAATTTTCAAAGCTTTCTTT	CASSAGIFKAFF
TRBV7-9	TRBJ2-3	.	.	TGTGCCACCTCCCCGGTTATCGGGGTTGGGACTACGCAGTATTTT	CATSPVIGVGTTQYF
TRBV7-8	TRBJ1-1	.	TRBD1	TGTGCCAGCAGCTCGGGACAGGGACGGAACACTGAAGCTTTCTTT	CASSSGQGRNTEAFF
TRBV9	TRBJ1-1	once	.	TGTGCCAGCAGCAGGGGGGGCGTAGCGAACACTGAAGCTTTCTTT	CASSRGGVANTEAFF
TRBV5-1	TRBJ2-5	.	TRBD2	TGCGCCAGCAGCTTGGCCGGGGGGACCTACCAAGAGACCCAGTACTTC	CASSLAGGTYQETQYF
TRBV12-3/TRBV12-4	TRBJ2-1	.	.	TGTGCCAGCAGCCCTTACCCTATGGACTCGGCCAATGAGCAGTTCTTC	CASSPYPMDSANEQFF
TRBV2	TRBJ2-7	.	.	TGTGCCAGCATCCGCTTAACGAGCGGAGGGGGGGAGCAGTACTTC	CASIRLTSGGGEQYF
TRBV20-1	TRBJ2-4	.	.	TGCAGTGCTCCACTCAACTCGAACATTCAGTACTTC	CSAPLNSNIQYF
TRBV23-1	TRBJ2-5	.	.	TGCGCCAGCACCCCGGGGCAGGAGGGGGAGACCCAGTACTTC	CASTPGQEGETQYF
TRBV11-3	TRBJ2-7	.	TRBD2	TGTGCCAGCAGTCTCCCCACTAGCGGTTCCTACGAGCAGTACTTC	CASSLPTSGSYEQYF
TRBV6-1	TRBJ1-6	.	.	TGTGCCAGCAGGCCATACCGTCTGAGGGCGTTGGGTGAGCATTCACCCCTCCACTTC	CASRPYRLRALGEHSPLHF
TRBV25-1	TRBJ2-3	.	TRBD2	TGTGCTTCGGGACTAGCGGGGGACGACCTAAGACCAGATACGCAGTATTTT	CASGLAGDDLRPDTQYF
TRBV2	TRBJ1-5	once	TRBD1	TGTGCCAGCACGGGACAGGTCTCTGGACAGCCCCGGCATTTT	CASTGQVSGQPRHF
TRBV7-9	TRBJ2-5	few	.	TGTGCCAGCAGCTTACAGGGTGGGGACCAAGAGACCCAGTACTTC	CASSLQGGDQETQYF
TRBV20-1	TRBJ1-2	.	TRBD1	TGCAGTGCTCCCAACCCTCAGGGGGCTAATATCTATGGCTACACCTTC	CSAPNPQGANIYGYTF
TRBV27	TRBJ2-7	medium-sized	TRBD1	TGTGCCAGCGGTGTCCGACAGGGGAGCTCGGGCGAGCAGTACTTC	CASGVRQGSSGEQYF
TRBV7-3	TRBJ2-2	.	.	TGTGCCAGCAGCCTCCAGGGTTTGAACACCGGGGAGCTGTTTTTT	CASSLQGLNTGELFF
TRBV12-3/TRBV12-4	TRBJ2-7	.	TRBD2	TGTGCCAGCAGACTGGGACTAGCGGGGGCCTACGAGCAGTACTTC	CASRLGLAGAYEQYF
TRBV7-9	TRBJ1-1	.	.	TGTGCCAGCAGCTTCGGTACAGGATTCACTGAAGCTTTCTTT	CASSFGTGFTEAFF
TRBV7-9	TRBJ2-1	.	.	TGTGCCAGCAGCCCCCAAGGTGGGTTACTAGAGCAGTTCTTC	CASSPQGGLLEQFF
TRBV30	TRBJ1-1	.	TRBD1	TGTGCCTGGATAGCGGGTGGCCATCGGACAGGGGACACTGAAGCTTTCTTT	CAWIAGGHRTGDTEAFF
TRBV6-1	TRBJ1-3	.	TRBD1	TGTGCCAGCAGAGTAGACAGGGCCTCTGGAAACACCATATATTTT	CASRVDRASGNTIYF
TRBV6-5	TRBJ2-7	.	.	TGTGCCAGCAGTTACGCCGGGGGCGGGAGTGACGAGCAGTACTTC	CASSYAGGGSDEQYF
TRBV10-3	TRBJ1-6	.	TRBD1	TGTGCCATCAGTGCGGACAGGACCTCCTATAATTCACCCCTCCACTTT	CAISADRTSYNSPLHF
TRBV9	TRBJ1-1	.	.	TGTGCCAGCAGCGCTAGCATGAACACTGAAGCTTTCTTT	CASSASMNTEAFF
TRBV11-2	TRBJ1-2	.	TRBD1	TGTGCCAGCAGCTTAGGACGACAGGGGGCCTGGGGCTACACCTTC	CASSLGRQGAWGYTF
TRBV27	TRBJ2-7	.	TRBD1	TGTGCCAGCAGCCCGCGACAGGGGGTCTTGTTGCGTAACGAGCAGTACTTC	CASSPRQGVLLRNEQYF
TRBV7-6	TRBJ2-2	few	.	TGTGCCAGCAGCTTAAGGGGGACCAACACCGGGGAGCTGTTTTTT	CASSLRGTNTGELFF
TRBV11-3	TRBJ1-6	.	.	TGTGCCAGCAGCTTAAGACCAGGGGAGGATTCACCCCTCCACTTT	CASSLRPGEDSPLHF
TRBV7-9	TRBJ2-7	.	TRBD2	TGTGCCAGCAGCTTAGCTCGGGGAGGGCCTATTTACGAGCAGTACTTC	CASSLARGGPIYEQYF